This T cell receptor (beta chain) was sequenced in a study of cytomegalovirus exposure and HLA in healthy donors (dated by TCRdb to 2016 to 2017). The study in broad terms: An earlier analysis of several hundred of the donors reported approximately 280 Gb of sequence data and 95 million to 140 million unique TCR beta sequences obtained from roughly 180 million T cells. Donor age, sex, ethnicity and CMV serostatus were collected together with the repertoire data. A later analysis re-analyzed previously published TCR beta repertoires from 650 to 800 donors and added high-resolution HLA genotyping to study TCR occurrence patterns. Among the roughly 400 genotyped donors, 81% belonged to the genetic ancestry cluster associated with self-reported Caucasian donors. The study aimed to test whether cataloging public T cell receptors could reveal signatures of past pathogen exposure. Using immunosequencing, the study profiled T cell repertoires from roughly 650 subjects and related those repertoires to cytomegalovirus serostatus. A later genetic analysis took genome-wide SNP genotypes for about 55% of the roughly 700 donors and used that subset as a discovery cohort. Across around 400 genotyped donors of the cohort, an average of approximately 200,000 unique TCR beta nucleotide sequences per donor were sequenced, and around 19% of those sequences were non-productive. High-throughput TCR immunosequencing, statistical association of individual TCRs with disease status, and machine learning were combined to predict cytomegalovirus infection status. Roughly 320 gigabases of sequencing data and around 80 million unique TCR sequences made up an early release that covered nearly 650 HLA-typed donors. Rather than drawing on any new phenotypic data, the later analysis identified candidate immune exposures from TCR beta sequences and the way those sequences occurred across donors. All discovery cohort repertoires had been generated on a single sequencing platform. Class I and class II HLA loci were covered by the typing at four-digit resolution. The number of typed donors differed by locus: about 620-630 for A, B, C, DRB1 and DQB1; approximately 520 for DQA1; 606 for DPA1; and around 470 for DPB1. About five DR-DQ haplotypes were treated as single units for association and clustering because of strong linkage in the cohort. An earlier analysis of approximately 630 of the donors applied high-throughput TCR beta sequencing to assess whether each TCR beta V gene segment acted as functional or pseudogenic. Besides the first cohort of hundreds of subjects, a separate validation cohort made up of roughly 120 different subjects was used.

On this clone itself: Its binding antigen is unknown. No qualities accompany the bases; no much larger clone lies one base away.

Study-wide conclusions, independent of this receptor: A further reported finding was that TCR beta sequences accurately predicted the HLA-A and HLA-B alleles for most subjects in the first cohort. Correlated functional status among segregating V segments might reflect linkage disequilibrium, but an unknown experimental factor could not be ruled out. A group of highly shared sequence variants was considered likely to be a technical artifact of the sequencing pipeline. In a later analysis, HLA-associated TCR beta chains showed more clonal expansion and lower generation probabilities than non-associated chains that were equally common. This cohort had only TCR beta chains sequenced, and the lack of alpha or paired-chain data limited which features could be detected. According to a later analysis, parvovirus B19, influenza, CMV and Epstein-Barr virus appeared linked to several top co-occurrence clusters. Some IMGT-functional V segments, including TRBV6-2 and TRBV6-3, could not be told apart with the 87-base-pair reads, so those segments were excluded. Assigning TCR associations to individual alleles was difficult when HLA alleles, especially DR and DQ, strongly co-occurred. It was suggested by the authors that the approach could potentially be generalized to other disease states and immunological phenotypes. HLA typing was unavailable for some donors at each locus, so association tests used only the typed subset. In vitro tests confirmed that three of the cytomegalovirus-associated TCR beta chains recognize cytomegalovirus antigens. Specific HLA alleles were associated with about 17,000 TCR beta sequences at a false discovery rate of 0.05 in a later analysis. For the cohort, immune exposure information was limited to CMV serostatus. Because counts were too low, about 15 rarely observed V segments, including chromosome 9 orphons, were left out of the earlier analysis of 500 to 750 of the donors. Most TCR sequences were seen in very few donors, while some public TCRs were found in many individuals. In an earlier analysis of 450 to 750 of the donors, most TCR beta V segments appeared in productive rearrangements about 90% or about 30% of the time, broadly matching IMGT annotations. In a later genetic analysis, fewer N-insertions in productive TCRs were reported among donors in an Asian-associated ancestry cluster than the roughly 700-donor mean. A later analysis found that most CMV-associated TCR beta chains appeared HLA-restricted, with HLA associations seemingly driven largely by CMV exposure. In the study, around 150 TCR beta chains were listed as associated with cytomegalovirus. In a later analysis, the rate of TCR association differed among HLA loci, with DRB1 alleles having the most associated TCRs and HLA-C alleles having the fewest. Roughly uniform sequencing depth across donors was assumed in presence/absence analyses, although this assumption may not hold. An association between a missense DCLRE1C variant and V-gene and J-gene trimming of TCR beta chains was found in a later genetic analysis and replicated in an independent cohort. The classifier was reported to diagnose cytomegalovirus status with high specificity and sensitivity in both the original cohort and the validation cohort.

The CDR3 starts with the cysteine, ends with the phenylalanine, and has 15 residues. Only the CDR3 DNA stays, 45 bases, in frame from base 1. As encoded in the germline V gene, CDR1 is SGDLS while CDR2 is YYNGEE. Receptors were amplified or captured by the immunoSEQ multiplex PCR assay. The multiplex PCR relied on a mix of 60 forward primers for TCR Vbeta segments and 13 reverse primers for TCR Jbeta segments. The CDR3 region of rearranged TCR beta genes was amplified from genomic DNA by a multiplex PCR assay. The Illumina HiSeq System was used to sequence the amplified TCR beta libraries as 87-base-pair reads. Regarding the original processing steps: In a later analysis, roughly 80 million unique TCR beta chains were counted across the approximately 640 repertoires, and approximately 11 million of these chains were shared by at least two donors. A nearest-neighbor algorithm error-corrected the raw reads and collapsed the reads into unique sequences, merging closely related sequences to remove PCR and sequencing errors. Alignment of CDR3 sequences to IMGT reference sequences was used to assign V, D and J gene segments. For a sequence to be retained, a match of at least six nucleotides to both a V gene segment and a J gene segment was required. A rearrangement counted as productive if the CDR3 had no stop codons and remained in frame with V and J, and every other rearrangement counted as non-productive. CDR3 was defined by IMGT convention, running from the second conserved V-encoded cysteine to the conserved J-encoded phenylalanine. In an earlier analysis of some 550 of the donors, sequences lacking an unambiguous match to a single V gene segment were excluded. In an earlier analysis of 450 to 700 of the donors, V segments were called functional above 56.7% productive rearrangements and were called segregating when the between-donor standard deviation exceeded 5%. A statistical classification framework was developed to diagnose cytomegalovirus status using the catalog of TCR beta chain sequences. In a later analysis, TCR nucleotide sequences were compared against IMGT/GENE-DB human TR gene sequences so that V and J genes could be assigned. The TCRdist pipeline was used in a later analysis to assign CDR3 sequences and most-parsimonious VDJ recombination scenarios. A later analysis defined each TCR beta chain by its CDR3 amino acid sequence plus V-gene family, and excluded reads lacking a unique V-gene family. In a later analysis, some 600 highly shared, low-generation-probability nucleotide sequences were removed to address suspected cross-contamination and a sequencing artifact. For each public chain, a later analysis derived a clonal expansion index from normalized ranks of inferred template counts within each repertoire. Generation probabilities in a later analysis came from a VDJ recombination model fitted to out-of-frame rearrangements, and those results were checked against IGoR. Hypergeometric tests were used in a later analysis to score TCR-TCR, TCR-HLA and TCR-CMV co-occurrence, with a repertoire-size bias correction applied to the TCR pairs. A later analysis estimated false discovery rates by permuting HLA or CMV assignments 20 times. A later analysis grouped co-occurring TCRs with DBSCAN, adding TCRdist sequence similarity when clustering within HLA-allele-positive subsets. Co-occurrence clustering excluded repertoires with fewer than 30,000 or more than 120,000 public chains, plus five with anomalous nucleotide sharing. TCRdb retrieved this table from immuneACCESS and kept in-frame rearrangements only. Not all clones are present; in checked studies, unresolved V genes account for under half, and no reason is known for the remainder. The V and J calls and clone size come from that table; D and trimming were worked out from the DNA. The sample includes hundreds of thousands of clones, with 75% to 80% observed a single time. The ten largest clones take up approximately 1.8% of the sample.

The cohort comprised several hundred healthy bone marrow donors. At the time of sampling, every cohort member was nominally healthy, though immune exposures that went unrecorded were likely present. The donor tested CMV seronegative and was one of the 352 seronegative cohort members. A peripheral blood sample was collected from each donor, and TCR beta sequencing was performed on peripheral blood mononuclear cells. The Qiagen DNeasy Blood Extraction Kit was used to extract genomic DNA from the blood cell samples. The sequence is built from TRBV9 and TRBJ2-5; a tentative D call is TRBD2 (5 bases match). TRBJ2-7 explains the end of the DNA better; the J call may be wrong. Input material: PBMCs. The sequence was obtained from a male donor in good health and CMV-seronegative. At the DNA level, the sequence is TGTGCCAGCAGCGTACACGAGGGCGGTTCCTACGAGCAGTACTTC. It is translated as CASSVHEGGSYEQYF.